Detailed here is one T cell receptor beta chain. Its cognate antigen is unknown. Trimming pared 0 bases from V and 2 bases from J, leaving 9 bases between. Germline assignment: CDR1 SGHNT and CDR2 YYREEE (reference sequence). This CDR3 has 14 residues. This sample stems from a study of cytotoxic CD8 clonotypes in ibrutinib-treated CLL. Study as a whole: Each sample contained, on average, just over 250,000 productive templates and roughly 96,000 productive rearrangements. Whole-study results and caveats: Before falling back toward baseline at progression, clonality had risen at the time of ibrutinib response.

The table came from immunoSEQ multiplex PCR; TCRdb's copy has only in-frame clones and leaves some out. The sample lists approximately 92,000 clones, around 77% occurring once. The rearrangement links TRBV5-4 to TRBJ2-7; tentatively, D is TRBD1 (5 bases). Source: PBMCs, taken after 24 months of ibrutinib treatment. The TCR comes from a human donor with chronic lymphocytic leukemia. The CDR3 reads CASSLGRVPYEQYF. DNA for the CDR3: TGTGCCAGCAGCTTGGGCAGGGTCCCCTACGAGCAGTACTTC.